What follows are 24 T cell receptor beta chains derived from one specimen sequenced in a study of blood T cell repertoires in COVID-19. Generated by immunoSEQ multiplex PCR, the TCRdb table keeps only in-frame clones and is missing some. The sample yields some 74,000 clones, 70% to 90% seen once. The specimen was peripheral blood. All receptors derive from a woman of 80 years or more with acute or convalescent COVID-19.

The chain carries TRBV19 and TRBJ2-3, with TRBD2 identical over 10 bases. Trimming at V came to 8 bases and at J to 1 base, leaving 3 bases not matched to a gene. Germline CDR1 is LNHDA and CDR2 is SQIVND (reference sequence). The CDR3 has 14 amino acids. The CDR3 loop reads CASAGTSGTDTQYF. The CDR3 region has the DNA TGTGCCAGTGCTGGGACTAGCGGCACAGATACGCAGTATTTT.

V usage is TRBV3-1 (or the pseudogene TRBV3-2) and J usage is TRBJ2-1; perhaps TRBD1 as D (5 bases). V was pared by 0 bases and J by 6 bases, with 9 bases between. The CDR3 loop spans 14 amino acids. CDR1 is LGHDT and CDR2 is YNNKEL in the germline V gene (reference sequence). The CDR3 coding sequence is TGTGCCAGCAGCCAAGAAGAAGGGGTCAATGAGCAGTTCTTC. Protein product: CASSQEEGVNEQFF.

The chain has TRBV25-1 and TRBJ1-5; D remains unclear. The CDR3 has 14 residues. V lost 2 bases to trimming and J lost 0 bases, with 5 bases between them. Per the germline V gene, CDR1 is MGHDK and CDR2 is SYGVNS. CDR3 protein: CASSERSSNQPQHF. Written as DNA, the CDR3 is TGTGCCAGCAGTGAAAGGAGTAGCAATCAGCCCCAGCATTTT.

There are a few counts of this clone. J is TRBJ2-1 and V is TRBV12-5; TRBD2 aligns across 11 bases. The CDR3 runs 14 residues. From germline, CDR1 is LGHNT and CDR2 FRNRAP. CDR3 sequence (DNA): TGTCCTGAGGGGCTAGCGGGGGGCAAAAATGAGCAGTTCTTC. Its protein is CPEGLAGGKNEQFF.

The chain has TRBV11-2 and TRBJ2-7; TRBD2 is a possible D gene (5 bases). Germline assignment: CDR1 SGHAT and CDR2 FQNNGV. The CDR3 is made up of 16 amino acids. The ends were cut back, 5 bases at V and 2 bases at J, with 19 bases in the middle. The CDR3 loop reads CASSPLSGGPPYEQYF. CDR3 in DNA: TGTGCCAGCAGCCCCCTCAGCGGCGGGCCACCCTACGAGCAGTACTTC.

V is TRBV19 and J is TRBJ2-7; no clear D. Germline V CDR1 and CDR2: LNHDA, SQIVND (reference sequence). The V end was cut by 3 bases, the J end by 1 base, with 10 bases between. The CDR3 is 14 amino acids. The CDR3 DNA is TGTGCCAGTAGTATTAACCGCAGATCCTACGAGCAGTACTTC. It specifies CASSINRRSYEQYF.

The chain recombines TRBV2 with TRBJ1-1; no clear D gene. V dropped 6 bases and J dropped 3 bases, with 2 bases sitting between them. From germline, CDR1 is SNHLY and CDR2 FYNNEI. The CDR3 contains 10 residues. The CDR3: CASSYTEAFF. CDR3 DNA: TGTGCCAGCAGCTACACTGAAGCTTTCTTT.

The V call is TRBV13, the J call TRBJ1-1; D call uncertain. Trimming removed 0 bases from V and 4 bases from J, with 18 bases in between. The germline V gene encodes CDR1 PRHDT and CDR2 FYEKMQ (reference sequence). This CDR3 has 17 residues. Here the CDR3 reads CASSLGGSPTGVTEAFF. CDR3 sequence (DNA): TGTGCCAGCAGCTTAGGGGGATCCCCCACCGGGGTCACTGAAGCTTTCTTT.

The chain employs TRBV18 and TRBJ2-7; D gene ambiguous. Trimming took off 6 bases at V and 1 base at J, with 19 bases between the two ends. CDR1 is KGHSH, CDR2 LQKENI, per germline. The CDR3 runs 16 residues. Here the CDR3 DNA reads TGTGCCAGCTCCAACCACCCCACAGACCCTTCCTACGAGCAGTACTTC. Translation: CASSNHPTDPSYEQYF.

This clone appeared a single time. This chain connects TRBV5-1 to TRBJ2-5; no firm D call. Per the germline V gene, CDR1 is SGHRS and CDR2 is YFSETQ. The V end lost 4 bases, the J end lost 5 bases, and 15 bases lay between the germline ends. The CDR3 is 14 amino acids. For the CDR3, the DNA is TGCGCCAGCAGCACTGCTACGGGTGGTGAGACCCAGTACTTC. Its translation is CASSTATGGETQYF.

The gene calls are TRBV13 and TRBJ2-7; maybe TRBD1 (6 bases). Germline-derived CDR1 and CDR2 are PRHDT and FYEKMQ (reference sequence). Trimming removed 2 bases at V and 4 bases at J, with 15 bases between. CDR3 size: 15 residues. CDR3 sequence reads: CASSLSGRGAYEQYF. DNA of the CDR3: TGTGCCAGCAGCTTAAGTGGCAGGGGCGCATACGAGCAGTACTTC.

The CDR3 sequence is CASQGAYEQYF. CDR3 coding DNA: TGTGCCAGCCAGGGGGCATACGAGCAGTACTTC. This chain links TRBV5-8 with TRBJ2-7, with 8 nucleotides matching TRBD1. V was pared by 7 bases and J by 4 bases, with 1 base of the junction left unmatched. The CDR3 covers 11 residues. Germline V gene data show CDR1 as SGHTS and CDR2 as YDEGEE.

DNA of the CDR3: TGCGCCAGCAGCTCTGGCGGACAGGTAGGCCACGAGCAGTACTTC. Its protein product is CASSSGGQVGHEQYF. The chain links TRBV5-1 to TRBJ2-7, with 7 bases aligning to TRBD1. The CDR3 runs to 15 residues. CDR1 SGHRS and CDR2 YFSETQ come from the germline V gene. With 3 bases clipped from V and 5 bases from J, the junction kept 11 bases outside the gene matches.

The V call is TRBV7-2, the J call TRBJ1-2, with 8 bases identical to TRBD1. CDR3 size: 15 residues. The junction had 8 bases not matched to a gene; V was cut back by 5 bases and J by 3 bases. Germline-derived CDR1 and CDR2 are SGHTA and FQGNSA. The DNA of the CDR3 is TGTGCCAGCAGCACGGATCAGGGGGCTTACTATGGCTACACCTTC. Translating gives CASSTDQGAYYGYTF.

J is TRBJ1-5 and V is TRBV29-1, with 9 bases that match TRBD1. Germline loops: CDR1 SQVTM, CDR2 ANQGSEA. The CDR3 is 14 amino acids. V shed 6 bases, J shed 3 bases, and the junction held 6 bases outside the gene matches. The CDR3 nucleotides read TGCAGCGTAGCACAGGGGGCAAACAATCAGCCCCAGCATTTT. This sequence encodes CSVAQGANNQPQHF.

The chain carries TRBV19 and TRBJ1-3, with D unclear. V lost 5 bases and J 0 bases, leaving 5 bases between the germline ends. CDR1 LNHDA and CDR2 SQIVND come from the germline V gene (reference sequence). CDR3 length: 13 amino acids. CDR3 protein: CASSVSSGNTIYF. The CDR3 DNA reads as TGTGCCAGTAGTGTCAGCTCTGGAAACACCATATATTTT.

The chain combines TRBV19 with TRBJ2-7; TRBD2 is a possible D gene (7 bases). This CDR3 has 14 residues. Germline CDR1 LNHDA, CDR2 SQIVND (reference sequence). Trimming removed 3 bases at V and 0 bases at J, with 9 bases between. The chain's CDR3 is CASSMAGASYEQYF. The CDR3 DNA is TGTGCCAGTAGTATGGCGGGGGCCTCCTACGAGCAGTACTTC.

As DNA, the CDR3 is TGTGCCAGCAGCCCGGGACTAGCGGGGCGGCAGTTCTTC. It translates to CASSPGLAGRQFF. The V and J genes are TRBV3-1 (or the pseudogene TRBV3-2) and TRBJ2-1; 13 bases align to TRBD2. Per germline, CDR1 LGHDT and CDR2 YNNKEL (reference sequence). The CDR3 runs to 13 residues. The V segment lost 4 bases and the J segment 12 bases; nucleotides outside the gene matches: 3.

This chain uses TRBV7-2 with TRBJ2-3; 11 bases map to TRBD2. This CDR3 is built from 17 residues. V shed 3 bases, J shed 2 bases, and the junction held 7 bases outside the gene matches. Germline CDR1 is SGHTA and CDR2 is FQGNSA. CDR3 protein: CASSFSGTSGFTDTQYF. CDR3 nucleotides: TGTGCCAGCAGCTTTTCCGGGACTAGCGGCTTCACAGATACGCAGTATTTT. The variable domain in full, with the rest retrieved from reference TRBV7-2 and TRBJ2-3, is GAGVSQSPSNKVTEKGKDVELRCDPISGHTALYWYRQSLGQGLEFLIYFQGNSAPDKSGLPSDRFSAERTGGSVSTLTIQRTQQEDSAVYLCASSFSGTSGFTDTQYFGPGTRLTVL.

This chain links TRBV5-1 with TRBJ2-2; 10 bases agree with TRBD2. The V gene's germline CDR1 is SGHRS and CDR2 YFSETQ. The CDR3 consists of 18 residues. V trimming: 0 bases; J trimming: 2 bases; junction bases outside the gene matches: 7. The CDR3 region is CASSLERLAGANTGELFF. Here the CDR3 DNA reads TGCGCCAGCAGCTTGGAACGGCTAGCGGGAGCTAACACCGGGGAGCTGTTTTTT.

The count of this clone is one. V is TRBV3-1 (or the pseudogene TRBV3-2) and J is TRBJ2-1; 10 bases map to TRBD2. The germline V gene has CDR1 LGHDT and CDR2 YNNKEL (reference sequence). CDR3 length: 17 residues. V lost 4 bases and J lost 6; bases outside the gene matches: 12. The CDR3 DNA is TGTGCCAGCAGCCCTAGCCTAGGAGCGGGGGGGCGCAATGAGCAGTTCTTC. It specifies CASSPSLGAGGRNEQFF.

The rearrangement uses TRBV19 and TRBJ1-3; 7 nucleotides agree with TRBD1. V shed 8 bases, J shed 0 bases, and the junction held 4 bases outside the gene matches. The CDR3 has 14 amino acids. Germline-derived CDR1 and CDR2 are LNHDA and SQIVND (reference sequence). The CDR3 here is CASGDSHSGNTIYF. CDR3 sequence (DNA): TGTGCCAGTGGGGACAGTCACTCTGGAAACACCATATATTTT.

The V call is TRBV9, the J call TRBJ1-2, with no clear D. The CDR3 is 14 amino acids. V was clipped by 1 base and J by 2 bases, with 9 bases between them. Per germline, CDR1 SGDLS and CDR2 YYNGEE. The CDR3 DNA reads as TGTGCCAGCAGCGTAATGGAGAAGAACTATGGCTACACCTTC. Its protein is CASSVMEKNYGYTF.

The chain is built from TRBV27 and TRBJ2-1, with 11 positions matching TRBD2. The ends lost 4 bases at V and 9 bases at J; junction bases unmatched: 8. Per germline, CDR1 MNHEY and CDR2 SMNVEV (reference sequence). The CDR3 totals 15 residues. CDR3 sequence (DNA): TGTGCCAGCAGTTACACTAGCGGGGGCTGGGGTGAGCAGTTCTTC. This sequence encodes CASSYTSGGWGEQFF.